This TCR beta chain derives from a study of cytomegalovirus exposure and HLA in healthy donors. Study-level findings and limits: In vitro work confirmed that a few CMV-associated chains recognize CMV antigens.

The approximately 120-subject validation cohort, separate from the approximately 670-subject first cohort, included the donors. Here immunoSEQ multiplex PCR was the method, and the copy in TCRdb shows in-frame clones only, minus some. The data show 300,000 to 400,000 clones, 86% seen once. In germline, CDR1 is SGHNT, CDR2 YYREEE (reference sequence). V shed 4 bases, J shed 1 base, and the junction held 7 bases outside the gene matches. The CDR3 contains 16 residues. Concerning this clone: Its specificity is unknown.

This TCR came from a woman under 30 in good health and CMV-seronegative. Sequencing used PBMCs. The chain recombines TRBV5-4 with TRBJ2-2, with TRBD1 identical over 7 bases. CDR3 bases: TGTGCCAGCAGCCCTAAGGGGGCACAGAACACCGGGGAGCTGTTTTTT. Amino acid sequence: CASSPKGAQNTGELFF.